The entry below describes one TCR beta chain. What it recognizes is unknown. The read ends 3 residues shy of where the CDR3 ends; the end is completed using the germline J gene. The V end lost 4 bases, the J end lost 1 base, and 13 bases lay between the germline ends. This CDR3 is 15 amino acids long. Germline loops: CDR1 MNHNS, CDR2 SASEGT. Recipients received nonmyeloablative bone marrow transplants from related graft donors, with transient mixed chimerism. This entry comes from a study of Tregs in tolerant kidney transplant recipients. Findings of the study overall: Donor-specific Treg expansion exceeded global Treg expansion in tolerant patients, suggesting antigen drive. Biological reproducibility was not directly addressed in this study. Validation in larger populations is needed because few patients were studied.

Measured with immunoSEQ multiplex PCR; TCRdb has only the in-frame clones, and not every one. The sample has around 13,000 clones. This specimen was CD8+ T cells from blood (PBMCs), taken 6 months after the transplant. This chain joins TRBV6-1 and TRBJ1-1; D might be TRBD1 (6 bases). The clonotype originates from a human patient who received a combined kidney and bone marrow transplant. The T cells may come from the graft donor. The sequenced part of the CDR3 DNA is TGTGCCAGCAGTGGCCGACAGGTGGCGAACACTGAA. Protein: CASSGRQVANTE. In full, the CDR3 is CASSGRQVANTEAFF.